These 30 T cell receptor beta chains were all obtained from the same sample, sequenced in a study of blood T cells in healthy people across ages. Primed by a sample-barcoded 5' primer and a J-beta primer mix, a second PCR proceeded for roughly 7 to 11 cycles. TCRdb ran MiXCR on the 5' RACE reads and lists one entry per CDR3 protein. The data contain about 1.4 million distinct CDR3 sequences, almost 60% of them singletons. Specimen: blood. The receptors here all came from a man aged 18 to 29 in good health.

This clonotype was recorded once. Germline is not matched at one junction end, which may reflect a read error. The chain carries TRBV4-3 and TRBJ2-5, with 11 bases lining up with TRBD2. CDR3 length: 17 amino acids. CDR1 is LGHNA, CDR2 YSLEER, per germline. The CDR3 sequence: CASSQGPSGGNQETQYF. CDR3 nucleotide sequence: TGCGCCAGCAGCCAAGGCCCTAGCGGGGGGAACCAGGAGACCCAGTACTTC.

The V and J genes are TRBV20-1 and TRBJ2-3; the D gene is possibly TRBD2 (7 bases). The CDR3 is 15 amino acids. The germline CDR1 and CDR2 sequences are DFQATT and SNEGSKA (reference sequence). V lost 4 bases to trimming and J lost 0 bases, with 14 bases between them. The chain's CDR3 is CSAKGGWGSTDTQYF. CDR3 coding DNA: TGCAGTGCTAAGGGGGGGTGGGGAAGCACAGATACGCAGTATTTT.

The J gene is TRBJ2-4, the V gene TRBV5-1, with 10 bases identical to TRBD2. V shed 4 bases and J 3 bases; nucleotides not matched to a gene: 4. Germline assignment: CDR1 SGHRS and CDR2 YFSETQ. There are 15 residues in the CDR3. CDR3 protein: CASSPRTSGKNIQYF. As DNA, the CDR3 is TGCGCCAGCAGCCCCAGGACTAGCGGCAAAAACATTCAGTACTTC.

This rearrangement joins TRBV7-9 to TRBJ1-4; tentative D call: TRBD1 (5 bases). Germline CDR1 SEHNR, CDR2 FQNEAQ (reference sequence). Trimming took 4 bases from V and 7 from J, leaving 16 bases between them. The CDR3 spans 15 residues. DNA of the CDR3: TGTGCCAGCAGCTCCCCGGGGGTAGGGAGTGAAAAACTGTTTTTT. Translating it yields CASSSPGVGSEKLFF.

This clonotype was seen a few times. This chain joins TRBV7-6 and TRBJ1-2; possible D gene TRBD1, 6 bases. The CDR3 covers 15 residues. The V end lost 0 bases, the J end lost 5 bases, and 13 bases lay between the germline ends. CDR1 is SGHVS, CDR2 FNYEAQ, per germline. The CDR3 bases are TGTGCCAGCAGCTTAGCGGCACAGGGACCATATGGCTACACCTTC. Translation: CASSLAAQGPYGYTF.

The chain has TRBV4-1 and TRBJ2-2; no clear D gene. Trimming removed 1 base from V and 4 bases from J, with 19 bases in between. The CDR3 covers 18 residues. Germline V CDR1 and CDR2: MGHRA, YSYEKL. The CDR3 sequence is CASSQGQPTQISTGELFF. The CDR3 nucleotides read TGCGCCAGCAGCCAAGGCCAACCTACTCAAATTTCCACCGGGGAGCTGTTTTTT.

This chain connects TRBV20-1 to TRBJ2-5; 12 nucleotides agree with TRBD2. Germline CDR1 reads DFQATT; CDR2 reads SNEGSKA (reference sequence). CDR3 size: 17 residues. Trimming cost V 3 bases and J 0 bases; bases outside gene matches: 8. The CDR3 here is CSASPPGLAGYQETQYF. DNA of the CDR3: TGCAGTGCTAGCCCCCCCGGACTAGCGGGGTACCAAGAGACCCAGTACTTC.

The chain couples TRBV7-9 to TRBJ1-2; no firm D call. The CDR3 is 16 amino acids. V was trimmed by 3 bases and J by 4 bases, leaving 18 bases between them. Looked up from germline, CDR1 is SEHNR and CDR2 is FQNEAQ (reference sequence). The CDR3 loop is CASSFIGSTVLYGYTF. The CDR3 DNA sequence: TGTGCCAGCAGCTTCATAGGATCAACGGTCCTCTATGGCTACACCTTC.

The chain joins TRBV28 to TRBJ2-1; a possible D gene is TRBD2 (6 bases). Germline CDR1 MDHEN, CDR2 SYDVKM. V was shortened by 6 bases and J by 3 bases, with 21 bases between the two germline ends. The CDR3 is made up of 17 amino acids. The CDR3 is CASRTWGDEVYYNEQFF. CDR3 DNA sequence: TGTGCCAGCAGAACTTGGGGGGACGAGGTCTACTACAATGAGCAGTTCTTC. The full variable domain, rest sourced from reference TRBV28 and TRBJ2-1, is DVKVTQSSRYLVKRTGEKVFLECVQDMDHENMFWYRQDPGLGLRLIYFSYDVKMKEKGDIPEGYSVSREKKERFSLILESASTNQTSMYLCASRTWGDEVYYNEQFFGPGTRLTVL.

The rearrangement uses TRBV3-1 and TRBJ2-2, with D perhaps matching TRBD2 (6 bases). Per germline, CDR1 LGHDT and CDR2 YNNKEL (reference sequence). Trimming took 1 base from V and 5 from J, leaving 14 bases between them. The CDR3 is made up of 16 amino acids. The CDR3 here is CASSQGAGGATGELFF. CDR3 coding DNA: TGTGCCAGCAGCCAAGGAGCGGGCGGAGCGACCGGGGAGCTGTTTTTT.

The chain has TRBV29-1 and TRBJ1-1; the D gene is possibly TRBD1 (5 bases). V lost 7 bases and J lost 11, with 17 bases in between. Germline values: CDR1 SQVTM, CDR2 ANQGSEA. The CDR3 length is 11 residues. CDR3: CSAGGRDSAFF. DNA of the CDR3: TGCAGCGCCGGGGGAAGAGACTCGGCTTTCTTT.

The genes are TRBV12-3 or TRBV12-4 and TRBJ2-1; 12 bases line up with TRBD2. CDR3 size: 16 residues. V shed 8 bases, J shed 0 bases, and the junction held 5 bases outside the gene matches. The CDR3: CASGGTSGPSYNEQFF. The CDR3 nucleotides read TGTGCCAGCGGGGGGACTAGCGGGCCCTCCTACAATGAGCAGTTCTTC.

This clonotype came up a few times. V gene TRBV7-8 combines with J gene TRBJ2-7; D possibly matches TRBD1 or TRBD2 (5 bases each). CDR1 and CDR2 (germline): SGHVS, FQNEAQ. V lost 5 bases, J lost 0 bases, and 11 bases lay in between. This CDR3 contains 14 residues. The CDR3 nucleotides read TGTGCCAGCAGCCCTGCAGGGACCTCCTACGAGCAGTACTTC. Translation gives CASSPAGTSYEQYF.

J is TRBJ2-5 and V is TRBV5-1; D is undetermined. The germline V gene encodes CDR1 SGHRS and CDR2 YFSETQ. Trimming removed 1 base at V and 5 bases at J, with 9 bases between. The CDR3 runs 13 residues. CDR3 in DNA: TGCGCCAGCAGCTTGAATGGCTTGGAGACCCAGTACTTC. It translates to CASSLNGLETQYF.

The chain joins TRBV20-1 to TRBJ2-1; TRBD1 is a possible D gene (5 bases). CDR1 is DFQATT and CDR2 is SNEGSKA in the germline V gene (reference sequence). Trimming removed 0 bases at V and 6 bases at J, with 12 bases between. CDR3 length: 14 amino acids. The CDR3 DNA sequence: TGCAGTGCTAGAGATCGACAGCACCGCAATGAGCAGTTCTTC. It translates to CSARDRQHRNEQFF.

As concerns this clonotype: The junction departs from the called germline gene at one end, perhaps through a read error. For the CDR3, the DNA is TGTGCCAGCAGTCAAGATTTAACCACCCGAAACATTCAGTACTTC. Its protein product is CASSQDLTTRNIQYF. The V call is TRBV4-2, the J call TRBJ2-4, with D hard to call. Per germline, CDR1 LGHNA and CDR2 YNFKEQ. The length of the CDR3 is 15 residues.

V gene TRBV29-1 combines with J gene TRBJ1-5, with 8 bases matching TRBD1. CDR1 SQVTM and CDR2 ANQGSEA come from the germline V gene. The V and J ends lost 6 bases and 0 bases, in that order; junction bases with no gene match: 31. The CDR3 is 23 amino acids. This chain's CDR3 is CSVTPKYPPGTGPRGYSNQPQHF. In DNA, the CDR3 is TGCAGCGTCACGCCAAAATATCCGCCCGGGACAGGTCCTCGTGGCTATAGCAATCAGCCCCAGCATTTT.

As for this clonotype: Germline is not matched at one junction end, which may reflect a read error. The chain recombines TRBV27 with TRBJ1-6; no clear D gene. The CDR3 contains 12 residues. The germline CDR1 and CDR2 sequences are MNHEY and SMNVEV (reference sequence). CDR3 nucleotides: TGTTCCAGCCGAGCACTACGGACACCCCTCCACTTT. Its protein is CSSRALRTPLHF.

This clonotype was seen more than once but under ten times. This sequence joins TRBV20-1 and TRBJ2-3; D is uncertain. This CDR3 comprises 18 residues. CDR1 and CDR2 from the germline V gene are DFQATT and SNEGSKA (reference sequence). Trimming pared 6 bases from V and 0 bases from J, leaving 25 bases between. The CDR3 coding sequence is TGCAGTGCGCCTCGACGCGATACGAACTACAGAAGCACAGATACGCAGTATTTT. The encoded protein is CSAPRRDTNYRSTDTQYF.

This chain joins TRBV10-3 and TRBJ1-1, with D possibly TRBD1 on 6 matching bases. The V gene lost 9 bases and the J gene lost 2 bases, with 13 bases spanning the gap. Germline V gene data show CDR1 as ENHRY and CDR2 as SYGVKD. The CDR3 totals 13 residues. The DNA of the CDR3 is TGTGCCATAAAGGGGGGCCAAAACACTGAAGCTTTCTTT. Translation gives CAIKGGQNTEAFF.

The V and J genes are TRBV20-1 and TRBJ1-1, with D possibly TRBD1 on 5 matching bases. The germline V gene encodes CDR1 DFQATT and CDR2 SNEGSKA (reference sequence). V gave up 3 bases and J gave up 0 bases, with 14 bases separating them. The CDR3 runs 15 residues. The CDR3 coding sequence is TGCAGTGCTAGTAATTGGGGGTTACTGAACACTGAAGCTTTCTTT. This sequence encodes CSASNWGLLNTEAFF.

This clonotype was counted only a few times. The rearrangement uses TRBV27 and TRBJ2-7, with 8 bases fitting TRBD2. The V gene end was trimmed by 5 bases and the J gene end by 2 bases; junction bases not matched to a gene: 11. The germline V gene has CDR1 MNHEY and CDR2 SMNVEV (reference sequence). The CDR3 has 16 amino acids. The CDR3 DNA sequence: TGTGCCAGCAGTCCTCTGGGTAGCGGGACGACCTACGAGCAGTACTTC. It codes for CASSPLGSGTTYEQYF.

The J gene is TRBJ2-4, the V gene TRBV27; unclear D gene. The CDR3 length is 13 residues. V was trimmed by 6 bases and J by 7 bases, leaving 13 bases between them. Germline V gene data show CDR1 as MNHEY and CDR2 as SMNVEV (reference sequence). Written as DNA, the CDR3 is TGTGCCAGCAGGTATAGGGAATCGAACATTCAGTACTTC. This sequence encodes CASRYRESNIQYF.

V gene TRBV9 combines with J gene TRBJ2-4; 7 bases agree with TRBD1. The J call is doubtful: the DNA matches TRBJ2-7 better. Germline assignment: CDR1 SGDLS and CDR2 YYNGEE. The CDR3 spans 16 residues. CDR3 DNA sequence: TGTGCCAGCAGCGTCGCCGGAATCGACAGGGTAGACGAGCAGTACTTC. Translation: CASSVAGIDRVDEQYF.

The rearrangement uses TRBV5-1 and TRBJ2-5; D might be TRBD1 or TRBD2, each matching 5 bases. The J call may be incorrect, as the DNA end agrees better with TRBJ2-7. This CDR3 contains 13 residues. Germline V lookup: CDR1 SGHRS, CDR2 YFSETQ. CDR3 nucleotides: TGCGCCAGCAGGAGGGACGGGCCCGACGAGCAGTACTTC. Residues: CASRRDGPDEQYF.

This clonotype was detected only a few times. CDR3 sequence (DNA): TGTGCCAGCGCCCCGACACTCTACGAGCAGTACTTC. Encoded protein: CASAPTLYEQYF. J is TRBJ2-7 and V is TRBV25-1; D ambiguous. Germline CDR1 MGHDK, CDR2 SYGVNS. Trimming left V 8 bases short and J 3 bases short, with 11 bases between. The CDR3 length is 12 residues.

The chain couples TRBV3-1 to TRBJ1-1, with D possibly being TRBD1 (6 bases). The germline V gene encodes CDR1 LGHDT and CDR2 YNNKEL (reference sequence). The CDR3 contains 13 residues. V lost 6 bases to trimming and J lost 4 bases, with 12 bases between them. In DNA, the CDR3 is TGTGCCAGCAGGCGGCAGGGGTCCACTGAAGCTTTCTTT. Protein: CASRRQGSTEAFF.

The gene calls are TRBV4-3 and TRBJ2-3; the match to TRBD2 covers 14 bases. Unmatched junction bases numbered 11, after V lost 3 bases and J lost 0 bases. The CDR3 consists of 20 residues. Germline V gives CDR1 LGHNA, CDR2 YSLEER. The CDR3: CASSHDRGLAGGASTDTQYF. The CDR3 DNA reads TGCGCCAGCAGCCACGATAGAGGACTAGCGGGGGGCGCTAGCACAGATACGCAGTATTTT.

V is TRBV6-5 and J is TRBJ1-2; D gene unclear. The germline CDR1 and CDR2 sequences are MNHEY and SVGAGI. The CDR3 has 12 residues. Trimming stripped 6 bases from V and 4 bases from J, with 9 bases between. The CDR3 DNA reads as TGTGCCAGCAGGGATCTGATCTATGGCTACACCTTC. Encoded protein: CASRDLIYGYTF.

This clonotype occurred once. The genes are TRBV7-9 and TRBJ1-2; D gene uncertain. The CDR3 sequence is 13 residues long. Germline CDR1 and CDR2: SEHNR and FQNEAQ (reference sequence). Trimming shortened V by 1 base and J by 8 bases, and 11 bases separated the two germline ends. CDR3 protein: CASSLVRVGGYTF. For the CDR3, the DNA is TGTGCCAGCAGCTTAGTCCGAGTCGGAGGCTACACCTTC.